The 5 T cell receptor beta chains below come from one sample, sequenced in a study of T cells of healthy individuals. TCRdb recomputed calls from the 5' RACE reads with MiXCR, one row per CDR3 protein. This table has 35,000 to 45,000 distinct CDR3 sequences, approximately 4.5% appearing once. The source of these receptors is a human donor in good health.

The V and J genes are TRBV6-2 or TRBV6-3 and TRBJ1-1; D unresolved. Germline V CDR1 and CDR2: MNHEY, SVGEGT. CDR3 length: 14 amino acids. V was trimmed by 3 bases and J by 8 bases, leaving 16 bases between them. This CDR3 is CASSYTSVSTEAFF. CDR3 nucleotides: TGTGCCAGCAGTTATACCAGCGTTTCCACGGAAGCTTTCTTT.

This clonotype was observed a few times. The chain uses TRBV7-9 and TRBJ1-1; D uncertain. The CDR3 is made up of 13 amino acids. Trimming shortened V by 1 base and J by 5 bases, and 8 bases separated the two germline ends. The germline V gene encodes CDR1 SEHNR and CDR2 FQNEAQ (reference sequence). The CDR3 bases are TGTGCCAGCAGCTTAGAACAGATGACTGAAGCTTTCTTT. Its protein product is CASSLEQMTEAFF.

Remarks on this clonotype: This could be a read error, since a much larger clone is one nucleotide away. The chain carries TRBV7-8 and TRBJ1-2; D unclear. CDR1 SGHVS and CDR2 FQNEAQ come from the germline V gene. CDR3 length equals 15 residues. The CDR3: CASSSQIIGGDGYNF. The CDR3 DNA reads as TGTGCCAGCAGCTCCCAAATTATAGGTGGGGATGGCTACAACTTC. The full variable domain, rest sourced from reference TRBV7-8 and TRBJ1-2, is GAGVSQSPRYKVAKRGQDVALRCDPISGHVSLFWYQQALGQGPEFLTYFQNEAQLDKSGLPSDRFFAERPEGSVSTLKIQRTQQEDSAVYLCASSSQIIGGDGYNFGSGTRLTVV.

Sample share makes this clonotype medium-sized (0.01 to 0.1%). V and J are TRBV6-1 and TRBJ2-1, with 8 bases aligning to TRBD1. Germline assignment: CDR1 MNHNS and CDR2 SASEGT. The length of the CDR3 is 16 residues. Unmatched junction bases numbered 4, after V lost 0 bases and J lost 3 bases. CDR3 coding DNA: TGTGCCAGCAGTGAAGCTGCCGGGACAGGCTACAATGAGCAGTTCTTC. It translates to CASSEAAGTGYNEQFF.

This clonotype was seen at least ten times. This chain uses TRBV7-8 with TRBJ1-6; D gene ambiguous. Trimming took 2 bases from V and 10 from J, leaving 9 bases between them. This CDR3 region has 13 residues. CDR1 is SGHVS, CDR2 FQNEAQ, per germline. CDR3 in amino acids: CASSLLSRSPLHF. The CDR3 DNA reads TGTGCCAGCAGCTTATTAAGTAGGTCACCCCTCCACTTT.